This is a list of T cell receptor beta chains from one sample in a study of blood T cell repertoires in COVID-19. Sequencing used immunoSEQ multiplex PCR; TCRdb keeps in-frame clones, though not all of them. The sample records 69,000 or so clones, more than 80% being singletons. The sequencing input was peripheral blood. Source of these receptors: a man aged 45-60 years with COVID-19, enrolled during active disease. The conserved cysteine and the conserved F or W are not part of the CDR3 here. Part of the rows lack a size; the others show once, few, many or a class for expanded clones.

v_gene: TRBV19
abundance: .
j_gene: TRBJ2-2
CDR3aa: ASSSEDRAIYTGELF

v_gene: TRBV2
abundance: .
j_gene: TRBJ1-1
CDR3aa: ASSIRGSKNTEAF

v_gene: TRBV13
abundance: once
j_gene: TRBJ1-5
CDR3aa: ASSPQTNQPQH

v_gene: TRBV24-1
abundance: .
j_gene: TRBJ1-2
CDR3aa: ATTIQGANYGYT

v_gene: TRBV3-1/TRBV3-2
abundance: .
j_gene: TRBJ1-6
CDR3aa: ASSQGRGRNSPLH

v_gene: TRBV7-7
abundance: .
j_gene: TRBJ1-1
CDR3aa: ASSLSGAAEAF

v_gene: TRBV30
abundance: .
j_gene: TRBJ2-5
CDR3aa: AWKLAGGQEETQY

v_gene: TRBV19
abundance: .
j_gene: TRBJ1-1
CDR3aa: ASSSQTDANTEAF

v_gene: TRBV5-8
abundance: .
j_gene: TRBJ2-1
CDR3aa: ASSLEPGVGEQF

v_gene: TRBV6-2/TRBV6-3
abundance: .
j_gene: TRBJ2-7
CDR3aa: ASSYGRSGKYEQY

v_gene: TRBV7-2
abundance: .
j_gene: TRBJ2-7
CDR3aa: ASSYITSGGYEQY

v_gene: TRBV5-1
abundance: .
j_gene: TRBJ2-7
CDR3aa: ASSSGQAIYEQY

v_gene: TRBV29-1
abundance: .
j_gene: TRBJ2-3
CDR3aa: SVAQGDTQY

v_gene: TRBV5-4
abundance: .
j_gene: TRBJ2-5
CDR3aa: ASSLASWESTQY

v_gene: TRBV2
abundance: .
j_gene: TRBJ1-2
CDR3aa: ASSEGASRLGNYGYT

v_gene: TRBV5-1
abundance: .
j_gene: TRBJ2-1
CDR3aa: ASSLLARPSYNEQF

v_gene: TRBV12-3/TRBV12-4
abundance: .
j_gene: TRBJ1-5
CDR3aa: ASSFLGQPQH

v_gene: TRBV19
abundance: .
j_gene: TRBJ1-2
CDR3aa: ASSGPGQRWVGYT

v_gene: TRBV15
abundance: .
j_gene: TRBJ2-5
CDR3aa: ATSNQAPLRETQY

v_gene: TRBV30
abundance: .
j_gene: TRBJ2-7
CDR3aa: AWSVLQARREQY

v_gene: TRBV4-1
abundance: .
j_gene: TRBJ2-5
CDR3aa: ASKAAGQETQY

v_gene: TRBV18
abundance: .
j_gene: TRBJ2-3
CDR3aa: ASSPNGGNTDTQY

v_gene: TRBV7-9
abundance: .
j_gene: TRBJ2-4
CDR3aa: ASSFHLGGGGDIQY

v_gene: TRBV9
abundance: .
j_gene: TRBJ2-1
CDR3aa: ASSAGQGAPHKQF

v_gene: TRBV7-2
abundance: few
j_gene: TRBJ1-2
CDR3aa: ASSFGTEYGYT

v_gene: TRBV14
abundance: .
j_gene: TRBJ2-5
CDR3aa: ASSQPYYLAGGKETQY

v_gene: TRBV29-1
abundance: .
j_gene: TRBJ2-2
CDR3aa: SVPTGTNTGELF

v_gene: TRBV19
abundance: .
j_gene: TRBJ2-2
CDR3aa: ASSMTSGGFSNTGELF

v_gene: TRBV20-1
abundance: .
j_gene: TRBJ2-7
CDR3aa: SASLQGPKYEQY

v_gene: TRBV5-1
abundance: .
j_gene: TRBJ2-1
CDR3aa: ASSLDRGNEQF

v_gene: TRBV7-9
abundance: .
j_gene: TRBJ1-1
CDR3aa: ASSHDYQRDPF

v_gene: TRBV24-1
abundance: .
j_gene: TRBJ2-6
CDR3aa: ATSVGDMAGANVLT

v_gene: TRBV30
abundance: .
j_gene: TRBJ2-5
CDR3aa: AYHLSLTQY

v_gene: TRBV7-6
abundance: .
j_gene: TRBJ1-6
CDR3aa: ASAPRTGNSPLH

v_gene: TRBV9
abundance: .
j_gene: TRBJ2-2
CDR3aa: ASSVRQGSAGELF

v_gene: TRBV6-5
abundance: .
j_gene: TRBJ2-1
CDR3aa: ASKRSLNNNEQF